The 31 T cell receptor beta chains given below trace back to one sample, sequenced in a study of T cell responses to AZD1222 COVID-19 vaccine. Clones were sequenced by immunoSEQ multiplex PCR, and TCRdb holds only the in-frame ones, with some missing. The profile covers roughly 120,000 clones, with roughly 90% appearing a single time and 7.5% to 9.5% taken by the ten largest. The input for sequencing was peripheral blood, taken on day 0 of AZD1222 vaccination. The receptors come from an adult in good health.

The chain combines TRBV30 with TRBJ1-4; possibly TRBD1 for D (5 bases). Germline values: CDR1 GTSNPN, CDR2 SVGIG (reference sequence). This CDR3 region has 13 residues. V was cut by 2 bases and J by 8 bases, with 12 bases left in between. CDR3 loop: CAWSTGLREKLFF. CDR3 DNA: TGTGCCTGGAGTACGGGGCTACGGGAAAAACTGTTTTTT.

The chain carries TRBV7-8 and TRBJ1-5; D is uncertain. CDR1 is SGHVS and CDR2 is FQNEAQ in the germline V gene. CDR3 length: 14 amino acids. V lost 2 bases and J 4 bases, leaving 9 bases between the germline ends. CDR3 amino acids: CASSLLQVNQPQHF. CDR3 bases: TGTGCCAGCAGCTTATTGCAGGTTAATCAGCCCCAGCATTTT.

This chain joins TRBV3-1 (or the pseudogene TRBV3-2) and TRBJ1-2; 8 bases agree with TRBD1. J gave up 8 bases and V 1 base, and 9 bases lay outside the gene matches. The germline gives CDR1 LGHDT, CDR2 YNNKEL (reference sequence). The CDR3 has 15 amino acids. The CDR3 region is CASSQVGQGAWGYTF. CDR3 in DNA: TGTGCCAGCAGCCAAGTTGGCCAGGGGGCATGGGGCTACACCTTC.

The genes are TRBV29-1 and TRBJ1-5, with TRBD1 matching over 7 bases. CDR3 length equals 14 residues. Germline-derived CDR1 and CDR2 are SQVTM and ANQGSEA. V gave up 5 bases and J gave up 2 bases; unmatched junction bases: 6. For the CDR3, the DNA is TGCAGCGTTTCCACCGGGACAGGCAATCAGCCCCAGCATTTT. Protein product: CSVSTGTGNQPQHF.

The chain recombines TRBV5-1 with TRBJ2-2; D gene uncertain. V shed 0 bases and J shed 1 base, with 10 bases lying between them. The CDR3 is 16 residues long. CDR1 and CDR2 from the germline V gene are SGHRS and YFSETQ. The CDR3 loop is CASSLVQAKNTGELFF. The CDR3 nucleotides read TGCGCCAGCAGCTTGGTGCAGGCCAAGAACACCGGGGAGCTGTTTTTT.

This chain joins TRBV11-3 and TRBJ2-7; D possibly uses TRBD1 or TRBD2 (5 bases each). Germline values: CDR1 SGHNT, CDR2 YENEEA. The CDR3 covers 13 residues. Trimming shortened V by 0 bases and J by 6 bases, and 9 bases separated the two germline ends. CDR3 sequence reads: CASSLDRGPEQYF. Written as DNA, the CDR3 is TGTGCCAGCAGCTTAGATCGGGGCCCCGAGCAGTACTTC.

This chain uses TRBV15 with TRBJ2-1, with 9 nucleotides matching TRBD2. The V gene end was trimmed by 0 bases and the J gene end by 4 bases; junction bases not matched to a gene: 10. This CDR3 is 18 amino acids long. Germline CDR1 LNHNV, CDR2 YYDKDF (reference sequence). The CDR3 nucleotides read TGTGCCACCAGCAGAGACTTTCTGGTAGCGGGAGTTTACAATGAGCAGTTCTTC. It is translated as CATSRDFLVAGVYNEQFF.

The DNA for the CDR3 is TGTGCCAGCAGCCTAGGGGGAATCGGGGAGCTGTTTTTT. Translating gives CASSLGGIGELFF. The rearrangement joins TRBV12-3 or TRBV12-4 to TRBJ2-2, with D possibly matching TRBD1 (6 bases). V was shortened by 6 bases and J by 7 bases, with 12 bases between the two germline ends. CDR3 length: 13 residues.

The chain links TRBV18 to TRBJ1-1, with no clear D. Trimming removed 1 base from V and 6 bases from J, with 6 bases in between. This CDR3 is built from 12 residues. Germline CDR1 KGHSH, CDR2 LQKENI. Here the CDR3 reads CASSPRTAEAFF. Written as DNA, the CDR3 is TGTGCCAGCTCACCACGAACCGCTGAAGCTTTCTTT.

The chain couples TRBV15 to TRBJ1-1; D gene uncertain. The CDR3 extends over 14 amino acids. V lost 0 bases and J lost 1, with 6 bases in between. The V gene's germline CDR1 is LNHNV and CDR2 YYDKDF (reference sequence). The CDR3 is CATSRDYGNTEAFF. The CDR3 bases are TGTGCCACCAGCAGAGATTACGGGAACACTGAAGCTTTCTTT.

The chain recombines TRBV18 with TRBJ1-1, with TRBD1 as a possible D gene (5 bases). V was clipped by 6 bases and J by 6 bases, with 11 bases between them. This CDR3 comprises 12 residues. The germline V gene has CDR1 KGHSH and CDR2 LQKENI. CDR3 sequence (DNA): TGTGCCAGCTCCTCCGGAGGGGCTGAAGCTTTCTTT. It is translated as CASSSGGAEAFF.

Many counts were recorded for this clone. The CDR3 sequence is CASSLAGLAAGDTQYF. The CDR3 nucleotides read TGTGCCAGCAGCTTAGCGGGACTAGCGGCAGGAGATACGCAGTATTTT. V and J are TRBV7-2 and TRBJ2-3; 11 bases line up with TRBD2. The CDR3 has 16 amino acids. Germline V gene sequence: CDR1 SGHTA, CDR2 FQGNSA. V was pared by 0 bases and J by 5 bases, with 4 bases of the junction left unmatched.

The chain recombines TRBV7-9 with TRBJ1-4, with TRBD1 matching 7 bases. Germline V gene sequence: CDR1 SEHNR, CDR2 FQNEAQ (reference sequence). This CDR3 is 14 amino acids long. Unmatched junction bases numbered 2, after V lost 5 bases and J lost 2 bases. CDR3 sequence: CASSPDRTNEKLFF. The CDR3 nucleotides are TGTGCCAGCAGCCCGGACAGGACTAATGAAAAACTGTTTTTT.

The CDR3 nucleotides read TGTGCCAGCAGCTCGAGTCAAGCAGGAGGCGAGCAGTACTTC. Translation gives CASSSSQAGGEQYF. The chain joins TRBV9 to TRBJ2-7, with D tentatively TRBD2 (5 bases). V shed 4 bases and J shed 6 bases, with 17 bases lying between them. Germline V gene lookup returns CDR1 SGDLS and CDR2 YYNGEE. The CDR3 runs to 14 residues. Using reference TRBV9 and TRBJ2-7 for the parts outside the CDR3, the full variable domain is DSGVTQTPKHLITATGQRVTLRCSPRSGDLSVYWYQQSLDQGLQFLIQYYNGEERAKGNILERFSAQQFPDLHSELNLSSLELGDSALYFCASSSSQAGGEQYFGPGTRLTVT.

The J gene is TRBJ1-1, the V gene TRBV4-2, with a tentative D call TRBD1 (6 bases). Between the trimmed V and J ends, which lost 3 bases and 4 bases, there was a span of 12 bases. The germline CDR1 and CDR2 sequences are LGHNA and YNFKEQ. The CDR3 consists of 14 residues. CDR3: CASSHARGVTEAFF. In DNA, the CDR3 is TGTGCCAGCAGCCACGCGAGGGGGGTCACTGAAGCTTTCTTT.

The chain uses TRBV6-5 and TRBJ1-2; a weak D match, TRBD1 (6 bases). Trimming took 2 bases from V and 5 from J, leaving 15 bases between them. This CDR3 comprises 15 residues. Germline loops: CDR1 MNHEY, CDR2 SVGAGI. The CDR3 spells CASSYPQGSRYGYTF. CDR3 nucleotides: TGTGCCAGCAGTTACCCTCAGGGGTCGAGGTATGGCTACACCTTC.

J is TRBJ1-3 and V is TRBV6-5; 10 nucleotides line up with TRBD1. V was clipped by 2 bases and J by 3 bases; unmatched bases: 4. Per the germline V gene, CDR1 is MNHEY and CDR2 is SVGAGI. The CDR3 is 16 amino acids. CDR3 sequence: CASSYTGQGSGNTIYF. CDR3 nucleotides: TGTGCCAGCAGTTACACGGGACAGGGGAGTGGAAACACCATATATTTT.

The rearrangement joins TRBV20-1 to TRBJ1-6; 9 bases fit TRBD1. The germline CDR1 and CDR2 sequences are DFQATT and SNEGSKA (reference sequence). The CDR3 totals 14 residues. V shed 3 bases, J shed 10 bases, and the junction held 7 bases outside the gene matches. CDR3 in amino acids: CSASPGTGLSPLHF. The CDR3 bases are TGCAGTGCTAGTCCCGGGACAGGGTTATCACCCCTCCACTTT.

The V call is TRBV28, the J call TRBJ2-5; 9 bases agree with TRBD2. CDR1 and CDR2 (germline): MDHEN, SYDVKM. CDR3 length: 13 residues. Trimming removed 4 bases from V and 5 bases from J; junction bases left unmatched: 2. Here the CDR3 DNA reads TGTGCCAGCAGTTCTAGCGGGATGGAGACCCAGTACTTC. This sequence encodes CASSSSGMETQYF.

This clone was detected only once. The chain joins TRBV18 to TRBJ1-2, with unresolved D. The germline CDR1 and CDR2 sequences are KGHSH and LQKENI. The CDR3 spans 13 residues. V shed 2 bases and J shed 6 bases, with 10 bases lying between them. The CDR3 is CASSPSHRDGYTF. The CDR3, as DNA: TGTGCCAGCTCACCATCACATCGAGATGGCTACACCTTC. The full variable domain, its missing parts supplied by reference TRBV18 and TRBJ1-2, is NAGVMQNPRHLVRRRGQEARLRCSPMKGHSHVYWYRQLPEEGLKFMVYLQKENIIDESGMPKERFSAEFPKEGPSILRIQQVVRGDSAAYFCASSPSHRDGYTFGSGTRLTVV.

The chain couples TRBV3-1 (or the pseudogene TRBV3-2) to TRBJ2-7; TRBD2 might be the D (6 bases). Germline V gene sequence: CDR1 LGHDT, CDR2 YNNKEL (reference sequence). The CDR3 runs to 13 residues. Trimming removed 3 bases at V and 3 bases at J, with 9 bases between. CDR3 residues: CASSHSGLYEQYF. In DNA, the CDR3 is TGTGCCAGCAGCCACAGCGGGCTCTACGAGCAGTACTTC.

The V call is TRBV27, the J call TRBJ2-2, with 12 bases matching TRBD2. CDR1 is MNHEY, CDR2 SMNVEV, per germline (reference sequence). V dropped 4 bases and J dropped 2; count of bases not matched to a gene: 5. The CDR3 contains 17 residues. The CDR3 is CASSSRTSGANTGELFF. CDR3 nucleotides: TGTGCCAGCAGTTCCCGGACTAGCGGGGCCAACACCGGGGAGCTGTTTTTT.

The chain couples TRBV5-1 to TRBJ2-5; D is uncertain. V gave up 0 bases and J gave up 4 bases, with 4 bases separating them. Germline CDR1 is SGHRS and CDR2 is YFSETQ. The CDR3 covers 12 residues. The CDR3 region is CASSLESETQYF. The CDR3 coding sequence is TGCGCCAGCAGCTTGGAATCAGAGACCCAGTACTTC. The full variable domain, completed using reference TRBV5-1 and TRBJ2-5, is KAGVTQTPRYLIKTRGQQVTLSCSPISGHRSVSWYQQTPGQGLQFLFEYFSETQRNKGNFPGRFSGRQFSNSRSEMNVSTLELGDSALYLCASSLESETQYFGPGTRLLVL.

The chain uses TRBV2 and TRBJ2-1, with 13 bases aligning to TRBD2. This CDR3 spans 16 amino acids. After removal of 5 bases from V and 5 bases from J, the junction contained 6 bases not matched to a gene. The germline gives CDR1 SNHLY, CDR2 FYNNEI. CDR3 DNA: TGTGCCAGCAGTTGGACTAGCGGGGGCCCCAACAATGAGCAGTTCTTC. Its protein is CASSWTSGGPNNEQFF.

This clone was seen only once. The genes are TRBV7-2 and TRBJ2-5; 8 nucleotides agree with TRBD1. V was pared by 2 bases and J by 4 bases, with 6 bases of the junction left unmatched. The germline gives CDR1 SGHTA, CDR2 FQGNSA. The CDR3 is 15 residues long. For the CDR3, the DNA is TGTGCCAGCAGCTTAAGGACAGGGTGGGGAGAGACCCAGTACTTC. Residues: CASSLRTGWGETQYF.

This chain connects TRBV5-6 to TRBJ1-1; weak D call: TRBD1 (5 bases). Germline V gene sequence: CDR1 SGHDT, CDR2 YYEEEE. CDR3 length: 15 amino acids. The germline V and J ends were trimmed by 3 bases and 4 bases, with 16 bases remaining between them. The CDR3 is CASSSRERRGTEAFF. Written as DNA, the CDR3 is TGTGCCAGCAGCTCCAGGGAGCGGCGCGGCACTGAAGCTTTCTTT.

J is TRBJ2-3 and V is TRBV5-4, with D unresolved. The CDR3 contains 13 residues. CDR1 and CDR2 (germline): SGHNT, YYREEE (reference sequence). Trimming took 4 bases from V and 5 from J, leaving 11 bases between them. CDR3 sequence: CASSLWSRDTQYF. The CDR3 DNA reads TGTGCCAGCAGCCTGTGGAGTAGAGATACGCAGTATTTT.

This chain uses TRBV13 with TRBJ1-1, with D unclear. V gave up 4 bases and J gave up 7 bases, with 7 bases separating them. The CDR3 is 11 amino acids. The germline V gene encodes CDR1 PRHDT and CDR2 FYEKMQ (reference sequence). The CDR3 DNA reads TGTGCCAGCAGCTCGTATGGTGAAGCTTTCTTT. As protein: CASSSYGEAFF. The whole variable domain, remainder taken from reference TRBV13 and TRBJ1-1, is AAGVIQSPRHLIKEKRETATLKCYPIPRHDTVYWYQQGPGQDPQFLISFYEKMQSDKGSIPDRFSAQQFSDYHSELNMSSLELGDSALYFCASSSYGEAFFGQGTRLTVV.

The V gene is TRBV19, the J gene TRBJ1-1, with D uncertain. Trimming cost V 7 bases and J 1 base, with 10 bases left between them. The germline CDR1 and CDR2 sequences are LNHDA and SQIVND (reference sequence). The CDR3 is 13 residues long. The CDR3 region is CASKERTNTEAFF. In DNA, the CDR3 is TGTGCCAGTAAGGAGCGGACGAACACTGAAGCTTTCTTT.

The chain couples TRBV2 to TRBJ1-4; a possible D gene is TRBD1 (6 bases). This CDR3 spans 14 amino acids. The germline V and J ends were trimmed by 4 bases and 7 bases, with 13 bases remaining between them. Germline lookup yields CDR1 SNHLY and CDR2 FYNNEI. CDR3 nucleotide sequence: TGTGCCAGCAGTGGGAGCAGGGGCTTTGAAAAACTGTTTTTT. Residues: CASSGSRGFEKLFF.

This rearrangement joins TRBV11-2 to TRBJ1-6, with a possible D match to TRBD1 (5 bases). The CDR3 runs to 15 residues. V was shortened by 5 bases and J by 9 bases, with 17 bases between the two germline ends. Germline CDR1 is SGHAT and CDR2 is FQNNGV. The CDR3 nucleotides are TGTGCCAGCAGCCCCCCGGGGCGCGGTTCTTCACCCCTCCACTTT. Translated, it gives CASSPPGRGSSPLHF.